Listed here are 30 T cell receptor beta chains from one sample, sequenced in a study of blood T cell repertoires in COVID-19 (TCRdb year 2020). The library was generated by the immunoSEQ multiplex PCR assay. TCRdb limited this immuneACCESS table to in-frame rearrangements with V and J called. A share of clones is missing; checked studies link under half to unresolved V genes, and the rest is unexplained. Across this sample there are some 190,000 clones, with roughly three quarters seen only once. The ten largest clones capture roughly 14% of the sample. Sequencing was carried out using PBMCs or T cells enriched from blood (not recorded which). The source is a man in his sixties who had been exposed to COVID-19.

CDR3 amino acids: CASSDLTSGSLEEQYF. The CDR3 DNA follows: TGTGCCAGCAGTGACCTGACTAGCGGGAGTTTAGAGGAGCAGTACTTC. This rearrangement joins TRBV6-1 to TRBJ2-7, with 12 positions matching TRBD2. J was trimmed by 7 bases and V by 3 bases; bases with no gene match: 10. CDR1 is MNHNS and CDR2 is SASEGT in the germline V gene. The CDR3 runs 16 residues.

The CDR3 nucleotides read TGTGCCAGCAGCCCACGCCAACAGGGTGGGTTATCACCCCTCCACTTT. Translation: CASSPRQQGGLSPLHF. The chain joins TRBV13 to TRBJ1-6, with D perhaps matching TRBD1 (6 bases). This CDR3 has 16 residues. The germline V gene encodes CDR1 PRHDT and CDR2 FYEKMQ (reference sequence). V lost 5 bases and J lost 10, with 21 bases in between.

The gene calls are TRBV29-1 and TRBJ1-5; D might be TRBD1 (6 bases). The V end was cut by 4 bases, the J end by 6 bases, with 25 bases between. This CDR3 is 17 amino acids long. Germline CDR1 is SQVTM and CDR2 is ANQGSEA. The CDR3 DNA follows: TGCAGCGTTGTCGTTAGAAACAGGGATGAAGGGGTTCAGCCCCAGCATTTT. Protein sequence: CSVVVRNRDEGVQPQHF.

This clone is a singleton in its sample. The chain is built from TRBV10-3 and TRBJ2-2; 7 positions match TRBD1. The CDR3 consists of 14 residues. The V and J ends lost 7 bases and 7 bases, in that order; junction bases with no gene match: 9. The germline CDR1 and CDR2 sequences are ENHRY and SYGVKD. CDR3 nucleotides: TGTGCCATCAACCCAGACAGGGTTGGCGGGGAGCTGTTTTTT. Amino acid sequence: CAINPDRVGGELFF.

The chain carries TRBV9 and TRBJ1-1; TRBD1 might be the D (6 bases). This CDR3 is 13 amino acids long. Germline V gene sequence: CDR1 SGDLS, CDR2 YYNGEE. The V end was cut by 5 bases, the J end by 1 base, with 9 bases between. The CDR3 loop reads CASREQGNTEAFF. The DNA for the CDR3 is TGTGCCAGCAGGGAACAGGGGAACACTGAAGCTTTCTTT. Drawing the rest from reference TRBV9 and TRBJ1-1, the complete variable domain is DSGVTQTPKHLITATGQRVTLRCSPRSGDLSVYWYQQSLDQGLQFLIQYYNGEERAKGNILERFSAQQFPDLHSELNLSSLELGDSALYFCASREQGNTEAFFGQGTRLTVV.

This chain connects TRBV6-5 to TRBJ2-7; D is possibly TRBD2 (5 bases). V was cut by 6 bases and J by 0 bases, with 15 bases left in between. Germline CDR1 reads MNHEY; CDR2 reads SVGAGI. The CDR3 is 15 amino acids. The CDR3 DNA reads as TGTGCCAGCAGCTCCCCGGCGGGTAGCTCCTACGAGCAGTACTTC. Its protein is CASSSPAGSSYEQYF.

The chain links TRBV3-1 (or the pseudogene TRBV3-2) to TRBJ1-2; no clear D gene. This CDR3 has 15 residues. V was shortened by 4 bases and J by 7 bases, with 19 bases between the two germline ends. Germline V CDR1 and CDR2: LGHDT, YNNKEL (reference sequence). CDR3 bases: TGTGCCAGCAGCCCGGAGATCATAGTGGGTCCTGGCTACACCTTC. It specifies CASSPEIIVGPGYTF.

V gene TRBV7-2 combines with J gene TRBJ2-3, with D possibly TRBD2 on 6 matching bases. Per germline, CDR1 SGHTA and CDR2 FQGNSA. With 1 base removed from V and 8 bases from J, the gap between germline ends came to 16 bases. The CDR3 covers 15 residues. The CDR3 region has the DNA TGTGCCAGCAGCTTAGAAGGTACGGGAGTGAGTACGCAGTATTTT. Protein sequence: CASSLEGTGVSTQYF.

This clone was counted only a few times. The V call is TRBV3-1 (or the pseudogene TRBV3-2), the J call TRBJ2-3, with D perhaps matching TRBD2 (6 bases). The CDR3 totals 13 residues. The V gene's germline CDR1 is LGHDT and CDR2 YNNKEL (reference sequence). V shed 4 bases and J shed 14 bases, with 19 bases lying between them. The CDR3 DNA reads as TGTGCCAGCAGCCGCCCGGGGCCTAGCGTTCGGTATTTT. Translating it yields CASSRPGPSVRYF.

This clone came up once. Written as DNA, the CDR3 is TGTGCCAGCAGCCCGAATTTGGCGGGGTCGAACACTGAAGCTTTCTTT. Residues: CASSPNLAGSNTEAFF. The chain couples TRBV5-4 to TRBJ1-1; D is undetermined. The V end lost 4 bases, the J end lost 1 base, and 17 bases lay between the germline ends. Looked up from germline, CDR1 is SGHNT and CDR2 is YYREEE (reference sequence). The CDR3 is made up of 16 amino acids.

The J gene is TRBJ1-4, the V gene TRBV28, with D uncertain. The CDR3 is made up of 14 amino acids. From germline, CDR1 is MDHEN and CDR2 SYDVKM. The germline V and J ends were trimmed by 7 bases and 7 bases, with 16 bases remaining between them. The CDR3 region is CASTTPKGSEKLFF. The CDR3 DNA is TGTGCCAGCACGACTCCGAAAGGGAGTGAAAAACTGTTTTTT.

J is TRBJ1-2 and V is TRBV10-3; TRBD1 is a possible D gene (5 bases). Trimming stripped 11 bases from V and 8 bases from J, with 18 bases between. From germline, CDR1 is ENHRY and CDR2 SYGVKD. The CDR3 has 12 residues. CDR3 region: CAANGGAGGYTF. DNA of the CDR3: TGTGCCGCCAATGGCGGGGCGGGGGGCTACACCTTC.

This clone has just one count. This chain uses TRBV5-1 with TRBJ1-4; D unclear. There are 13 residues in the CDR3. The germline V gene encodes CDR1 SGHRS and CDR2 YFSETQ. V lost 0 bases and J 5 bases, leaving 5 bases between the germline ends. CDR3 nucleotides: TGCGCCAGCAGCTTGGACACGAATGAAAAACTGTTTTTT. Amino acids: CASSLDTNEKLFF.

CDR3 region: CASSLSRGLGNTIYF. The CDR3 nucleotides read TGTGCCAGCAGTTTATCGAGGGGGCTAGGAAACACCATATATTTT. The genes are TRBV27 and TRBJ1-3, with 7 nucleotides matching TRBD1. This CDR3 comprises 15 residues. V trimming: 0 bases; J trimming: 4 bases; junction bases outside the gene matches: 3. Germline V gene sequence: CDR1 MNHEY, CDR2 SMNVEV (reference sequence).

The V and J genes are TRBV5-4 and TRBJ1-4; D is possibly TRBD1 (5 bases). Germline loops: CDR1 SGHNT, CDR2 YYREEE (reference sequence). V dropped 1 base and J dropped 10 bases, with 20 bases sitting between them. This CDR3 is 16 amino acids long. CDR3 nucleotides: TGTGCCAGCAGCTTGTCATCCTCGACGGGGGAACCAAAACTGTTTTTT. Protein product: CASSLSSSTGEPKLFF. The full variable domain, its missing parts supplied by reference TRBV5-4 and TRBJ1-4, is ETGVTQSPTHLIKTRGQQVTLRCSSQSGHNTVSWYQQALGQGPQFIFQYYREEENGRGNFPPRFSGLQFPNYSSELNVNALELDDSALYLCASSLSSSTGEPKLFFGSGTQLSVL.

The rearrangement links TRBV7-2 to TRBJ2-1, with 8 bases that match TRBD2. Germline-derived CDR1 and CDR2 are SGHTA and FQGNSA. V shed 5 bases, J shed 8 bases, and the junction held 14 bases outside the gene matches. This CDR3 is built from 16 residues. The CDR3 DNA reads as TGTGCCAGCAGCAACCGAGGGACTAGGGGTAGGCATGAGCAGTTCTTC. Translation gives CASSNRGTRGRHEQFF.

The rearrangement uses TRBV20-1 and TRBJ2-5; TRBD1 is a possible D gene (6 bases). CDR3 length equals 10 residues. Germline values: CDR1 DFQATT, CDR2 SNEGSKA (reference sequence). V was trimmed by 8 bases and J by 5 bases, leaving 9 bases between them. CDR3: CSPQGETQYF. The CDR3 DNA follows: TGCAGTCCGCAGGGGGAGACCCAGTACTTC.

V gene TRBV7-2 combines with J gene TRBJ1-2, with TRBD1 matching 11 bases. The CDR3 is 17 amino acids. The V and J ends lost 11 bases and 2 bases, in that order; junction bases with no gene match: 16. Germline CDR1 is SGHTA and CDR2 is FQGNSA. CDR3 region: CARRQLGGTGGNYGYTF. Here the CDR3 DNA reads TGTGCCCGCCGCCAATTGGGGGGGACAGGGGGAAACTATGGCTACACCTTC.

This clone was detected only once. The V gene is TRBV7-2, the J gene TRBJ1-2; 8 nucleotides agree with TRBD1. The V and J ends lost 4 bases and 5 bases, in that order; junction bases with no gene match: 15. CDR3 length equals 17 residues. Germline-derived CDR1 and CDR2 are SGHTA and FQGNSA. CDR3 region: CASSSPSTGTGLYGYTF. CDR3 nucleotides: TGTGCCAGCAGCTCTCCCAGCACCGGGACAGGTCTTTATGGCTACACCTTC.

The CDR3 loop is CSVERRGGSGNTIYF. CDR3 nucleotide sequence: TGCAGCGTTGAACGGCGGGGAGGGTCTGGAAACACCATATATTTT. This chain joins TRBV29-1 and TRBJ1-3; D is uncertain. The germline V and J ends were trimmed by 2 bases and 1 base, with 12 bases remaining between them. From germline, CDR1 is SQVTM and CDR2 ANQGSEA. The CDR3 runs 15 residues.

J is TRBJ1-6 and V is TRBV27; 9 bases line up with TRBD1. The CDR3 sequence is 16 residues long. Trimming took 4 bases from V and 9 from J; bases not matched to a gene: 10. Looked up from germline, CDR1 is MNHEY and CDR2 is SMNVEV (reference sequence). In DNA form, the CDR3 reads TGTGCCAGCAGTTCCACATTACAGGGGGCTAGTTCACCCCTCCACTTT. Amino acid sequence: CASSSTLQGASSPLHF.

V is TRBV6-6 and J is TRBJ1-2; 9 positions match TRBD1. The ends lost 2 bases at V and 8 bases at J; junction bases unmatched: 9. Germline loops: CDR1 MNHNY, CDR2 SVGAGI (reference sequence). CDR3 length: 15 residues. The CDR3 region is CASSYDDRGYKGYTF. CDR3 sequence (DNA): TGTGCCAGCAGTTACGATGACAGGGGGTATAAGGGCTACACCTTC.

The chain has TRBV10-1 and TRBJ2-4, with 7 nucleotides matching TRBD1. Germline V gene sequence: CDR1 WNHNN, CDR2 SYGVQD (reference sequence). The CDR3 length is 18 residues. Trimming took 5 bases from V and 0 from J; bases not matched to a gene: 13. CDR3 in amino acids: CASSMSWGRGLAKNIQYF. The CDR3, as DNA: TGCGCCAGCAGTATGAGCTGGGGCAGGGGGTTAGCCAAAAACATTCAGTACTTC.

This clone was observed at least ten times. The V and J genes are TRBV28 and TRBJ2-3; TRBD2 might be the D (5 bases). V dropped 5 bases and J dropped 3 bases, with 12 bases sitting between them. Per the germline V gene, CDR1 is MDHEN and CDR2 is SYDVKM. The CDR3 runs 14 residues. The CDR3 loop is CASSTRVRTDTQYF. The CDR3 DNA is TGTGCCAGCAGTACTAGGGTGCGGACAGATACGCAGTATTTT.

V and J are TRBV10-3 and TRBJ1-2; 9 bases line up with TRBD1. The CDR3 contains 13 residues. The germline V gene has CDR1 ENHRY and CDR2 SYGVKD. After removal of 11 bases from V and 5 bases from J, the junction contained 9 bases not matched to a gene. The CDR3: CAASPGQGYGYTF. CDR3 in DNA: TGTGCCGCATCTCCGGGACAGGGATATGGCTACACCTTC.

This clone has only a few counts. The genes are TRBV6-5 and TRBJ2-3; 7 bases map to TRBD1. The CDR3 has 13 residues. Losses at the gene ends were 8 bases for V and 2 bases for J; bases not matched to a gene: 4. CDR1 is MNHEY, CDR2 SVGAGI, per germline. CDR3 region: CASGDRLTDTQYF. CDR3 nucleotide sequence: TGTGCCAGCGGGGACAGACTCACAGATACGCAGTATTTT.

This chain joins TRBV6-2 or TRBV6-3 and TRBJ2-7, with D tentatively TRBD2 (5 bases). The CDR3 totals 18 residues. CDR1 is MNHEY and CDR2 is SVGEGT in the germline V gene. Trimming cost V 5 bases and J 5 bases, with 28 bases left between them. The CDR3 bases are TGTGCCAGCAGTACCCCCATCCCCGGAGCGGTCCTTCCCCACGAGCAGTACTTC. Its protein is CASSTPIPGAVLPHEQYF.

CDR3 in amino acids: CAWSIDWGEETQYF. CDR3 coding DNA: TGTGCCTGGAGTATAGACTGGGGAGAAGAGACCCAGTACTTC. V is TRBV30 and J is TRBJ2-5, with D tentatively TRBD2 (5 bases). V shed 2 bases and J shed 3 bases, with 13 bases lying between them. CDR1 and CDR2 (germline): GTSNPN, SVGIG (reference sequence). There are 14 residues in the CDR3.

V and J are TRBV6-1 and TRBJ2-1; 7 bases are a match to TRBD2. This CDR3 is 16 amino acids long. CDR1 and CDR2 (germline): MNHNS, SASEGT. Trimming removed 4 bases from V and 4 bases from J; junction bases left unmatched: 10. CDR3 DNA sequence: TGTGCCAGCAGTGGGCTGGCGGGAGCGAGTTACAATGAGCAGTTCTTC. It specifies CASSGLAGASYNEQFF.

The chain has TRBV19 and TRBJ2-1; 9 nucleotides match TRBD1. The germline V gene encodes CDR1 LNHDA and CDR2 SQIVND (reference sequence). This CDR3 contains 15 residues. Trimming at V came to 5 bases and at J to 4 bases, leaving 6 bases not matched to a gene. The CDR3 DNA follows: TGTGCCAGTAGTGTCGGACAGGGGTCATACAATGAGCAGTTCTTC. This sequence encodes CASSVGQGSYNEQFF.